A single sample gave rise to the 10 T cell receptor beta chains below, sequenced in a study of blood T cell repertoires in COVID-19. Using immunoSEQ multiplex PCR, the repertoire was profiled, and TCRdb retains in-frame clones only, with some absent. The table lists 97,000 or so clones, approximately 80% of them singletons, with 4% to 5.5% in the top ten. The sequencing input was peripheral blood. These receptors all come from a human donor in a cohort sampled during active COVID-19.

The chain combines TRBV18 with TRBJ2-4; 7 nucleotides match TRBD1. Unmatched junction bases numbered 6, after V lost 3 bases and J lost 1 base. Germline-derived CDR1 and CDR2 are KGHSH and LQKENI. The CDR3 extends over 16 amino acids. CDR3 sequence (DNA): TGTGCCAGCTCACCTGTACAGGGGACGGCCAAAAACATTCAGTACTTC. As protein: CASSPVQGTAKNIQYF.

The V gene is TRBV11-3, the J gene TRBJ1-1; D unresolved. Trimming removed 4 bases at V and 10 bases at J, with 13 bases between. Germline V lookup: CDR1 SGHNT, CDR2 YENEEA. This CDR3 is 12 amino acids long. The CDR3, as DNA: TGTGCCAGCAGCTCCACCGGGGAAGGAGCTTTCTTT. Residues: CASSSTGEGAFF.

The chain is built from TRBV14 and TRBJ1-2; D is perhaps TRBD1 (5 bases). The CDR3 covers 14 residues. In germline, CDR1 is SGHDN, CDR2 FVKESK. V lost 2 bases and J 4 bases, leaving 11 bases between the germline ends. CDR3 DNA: TGTGCCAGCAGCCAAAGTCCAGGGCGCTATGGCTACACCTTC. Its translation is CASSQSPGRYGYTF.

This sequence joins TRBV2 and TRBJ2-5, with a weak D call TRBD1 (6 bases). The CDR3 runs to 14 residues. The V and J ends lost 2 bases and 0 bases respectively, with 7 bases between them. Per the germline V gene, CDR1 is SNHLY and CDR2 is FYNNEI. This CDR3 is CASSEQGYQETQYF. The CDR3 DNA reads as TGTGCCAGCAGTGAACAGGGGTACCAAGAGACCCAGTACTTC.

CDR3 sequence: CASSSPDRDTEAFF. CDR3 DNA: TGTGCCAGCAGCTCCCCGGACAGGGACACTGAAGCTTTCTTT. The chain carries TRBV11-3 and TRBJ1-1, with 8 bases lining up with TRBD1. The CDR3 length is 14 residues. The V gene end was trimmed by 4 bases and the J gene end by 3 bases; junction bases not matched to a gene: 4. Germline V gene data show CDR1 as SGHNT and CDR2 as YENEEA.

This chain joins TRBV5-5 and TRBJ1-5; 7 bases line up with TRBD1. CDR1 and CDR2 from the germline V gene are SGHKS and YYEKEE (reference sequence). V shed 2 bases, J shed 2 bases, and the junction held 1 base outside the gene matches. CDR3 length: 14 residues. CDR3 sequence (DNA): TGTGCCAGCAGCTTCACAGGGGGCAATCAGCCCCAGCATTTT. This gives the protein CASSFTGGNQPQHF.

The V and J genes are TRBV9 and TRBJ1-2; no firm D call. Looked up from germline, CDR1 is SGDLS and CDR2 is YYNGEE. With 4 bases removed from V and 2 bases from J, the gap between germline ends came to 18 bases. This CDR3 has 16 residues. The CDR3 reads CASSPILSGENYGYTF. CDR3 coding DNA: TGTGCCAGCAGCCCGATTTTGAGTGGGGAGAACTATGGCTACACCTTC.

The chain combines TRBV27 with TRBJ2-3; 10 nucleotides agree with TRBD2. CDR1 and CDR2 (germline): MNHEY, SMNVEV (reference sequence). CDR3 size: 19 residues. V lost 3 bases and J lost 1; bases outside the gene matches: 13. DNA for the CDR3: TGTGCCAGCAGTTTCGTTTCGGCTAGCGGGGGTTTTCGCACAGATACGCAGTATTTT. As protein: CASSFVSASGGFRTDTQYF.

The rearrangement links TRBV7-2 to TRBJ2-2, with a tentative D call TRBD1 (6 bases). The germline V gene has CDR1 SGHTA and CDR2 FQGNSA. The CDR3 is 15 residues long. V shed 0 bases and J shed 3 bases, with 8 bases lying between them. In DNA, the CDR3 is TGTGCCAGCAGCTTAGCAACAGGGTACACCGGGGAGCTGTTTTTT. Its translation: CASSLATGYTGELFF.

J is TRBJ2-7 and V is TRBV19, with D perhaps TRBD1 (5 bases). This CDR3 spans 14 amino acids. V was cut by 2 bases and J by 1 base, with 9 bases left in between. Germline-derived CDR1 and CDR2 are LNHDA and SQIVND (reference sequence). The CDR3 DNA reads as TGTGCCAGTAGTATATCAGACAGTTCCTACGAGCAGTACTTC. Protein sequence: CASSISDSSYEQYF.